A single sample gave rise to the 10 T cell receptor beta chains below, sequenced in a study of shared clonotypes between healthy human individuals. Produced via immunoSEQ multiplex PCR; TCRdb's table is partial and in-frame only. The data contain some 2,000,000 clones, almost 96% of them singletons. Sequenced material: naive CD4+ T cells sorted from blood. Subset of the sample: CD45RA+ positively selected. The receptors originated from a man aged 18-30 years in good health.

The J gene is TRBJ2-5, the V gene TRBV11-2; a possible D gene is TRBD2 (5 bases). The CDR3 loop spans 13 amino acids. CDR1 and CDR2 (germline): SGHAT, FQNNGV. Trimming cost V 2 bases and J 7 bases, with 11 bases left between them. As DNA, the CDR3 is TGTGCCAGCAGCTTACTCCAGGACTCGACCCAGTACTTC. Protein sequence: CASSLLQDSTQYF.

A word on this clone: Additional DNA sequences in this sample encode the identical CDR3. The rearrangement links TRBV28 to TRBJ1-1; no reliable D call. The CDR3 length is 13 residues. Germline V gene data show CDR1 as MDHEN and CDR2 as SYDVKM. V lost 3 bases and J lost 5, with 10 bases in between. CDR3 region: CASSFGGRTEAFF. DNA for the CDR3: TGTGCCAGCAGTTTCGGAGGGCGAACTGAAGCTTTCTTT.

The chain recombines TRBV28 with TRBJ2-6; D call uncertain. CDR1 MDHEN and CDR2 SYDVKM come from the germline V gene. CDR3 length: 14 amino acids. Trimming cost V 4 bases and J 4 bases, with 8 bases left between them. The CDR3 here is CASSSPGGANVLTF. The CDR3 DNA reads TGTGCCAGCAGTTCCCCTGGGGGGGCCAACGTCCTGACTTTC.

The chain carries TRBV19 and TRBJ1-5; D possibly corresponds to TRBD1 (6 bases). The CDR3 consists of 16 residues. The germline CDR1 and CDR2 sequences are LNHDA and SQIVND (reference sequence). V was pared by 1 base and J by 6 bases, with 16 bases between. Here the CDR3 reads CASSIGAGGMGQPQHF. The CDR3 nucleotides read TGTGCCAGTAGTATAGGAGCGGGGGGCATGGGTCAGCCCCAGCATTTT.

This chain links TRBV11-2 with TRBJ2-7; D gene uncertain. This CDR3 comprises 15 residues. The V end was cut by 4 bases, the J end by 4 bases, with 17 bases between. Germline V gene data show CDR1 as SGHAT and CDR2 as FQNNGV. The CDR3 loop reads CASSSDDSHGYEQYF. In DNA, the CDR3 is TGTGCCAGCAGCTCCGACGATTCGCACGGGTACGAGCAGTACTTC.

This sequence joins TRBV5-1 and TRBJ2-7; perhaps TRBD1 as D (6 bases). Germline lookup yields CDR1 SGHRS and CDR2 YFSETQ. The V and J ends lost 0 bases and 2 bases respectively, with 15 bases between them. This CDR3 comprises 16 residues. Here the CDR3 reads CASSLGELAGAYEQYF. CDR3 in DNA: TGCGCCAGCAGCTTGGGAGAGTTGGCAGGGGCCTACGAGCAGTACTTC. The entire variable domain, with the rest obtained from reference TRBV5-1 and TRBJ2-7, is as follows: KAGVTQTPRYLIKTRGQQVTLSCSPISGHRSVSWYQQTPGQGLQFLFEYFSETQRNKGNFPGRFSGRQFSNSRSEMNVSTLELGDSALYLCASSLGELAGAYEQYFGPGTRLTVT.

The CDR3 sequence: CASSQVLLSHEQFF. The CDR3, as DNA: TGCGCCAGCAGCCAAGTACTCCTTTCCCATGAGCAGTTCTTC. The V and J genes are TRBV4-1 and TRBJ2-1, with D hard to call. Between the trimmed V and J ends, which lost 1 base and 8 bases, there was a span of 12 bases. The CDR3 is 14 amino acids. The germline gives CDR1 MGHRA, CDR2 YSYEKL.

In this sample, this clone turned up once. The CDR3 sequence: CASSKSGGEQYF. CDR3 sequence (DNA): TGTGCCAGCAGTAAATCAGGAGGCGAGCAGTACTTC. The rearrangement joins TRBV6-1 to TRBJ2-7; possibly TRBD2 for D (5 bases). Trimming took 5 bases from V and 6 from J, leaving 11 bases between them. Looked up from germline, CDR1 is MNHNS and CDR2 is SASEGT. The CDR3 runs to 12 residues.

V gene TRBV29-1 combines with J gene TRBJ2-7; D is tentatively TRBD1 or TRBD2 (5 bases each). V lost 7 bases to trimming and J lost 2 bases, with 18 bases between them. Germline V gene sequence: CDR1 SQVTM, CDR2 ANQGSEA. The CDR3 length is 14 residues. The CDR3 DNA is TGCAGCGCCATCCTCGGGGCAGGGCCCTACGAGCAGTACTTC. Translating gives CSAILGAGPYEQYF.

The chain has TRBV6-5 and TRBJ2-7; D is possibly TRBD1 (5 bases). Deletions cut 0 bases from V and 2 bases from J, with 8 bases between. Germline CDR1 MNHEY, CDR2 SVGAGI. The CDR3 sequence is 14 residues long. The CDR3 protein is CASSYSTDAYEQYF. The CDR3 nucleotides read TGTGCCAGCAGTTACTCGACAGACGCCTACGAGCAGTACTTC.